The 9 T cell receptor beta chains below come from one sample, sequenced in a study of cytomegalovirus exposure and HLA in healthy donors. The primer mix had 60 Vbeta and 13 Jbeta primers. Clones were read by immunoSEQ multiplex PCR, and TCRdb kept only the in-frame ones, dropping some. The table has about 200,000 clones, around 84% seen once. The sequenced material came from PBMCs. These receptor sequences come from a young woman in good health and CMV-seronegative.

This clone was observed a handful of times. J is TRBJ1-1 and V is TRBV27; 7 bases line up with TRBD1. V shed 5 bases and J 0 bases; nucleotides not matched to a gene: 18. Germline assignment: CDR1 MNHEY and CDR2 SMNVEV (reference sequence). This CDR3 has 19 amino acids. In DNA, the CDR3 is TGTGCCAGCAGTGATAAGACAGGGCGGAATCCCCGAATGAACACTGAAGCTTTCTTT. Its protein is CASSDKTGRNPRMNTEAFF.

A single count supports this clone. CDR3 bases: TGTGCCAGCAGCTTAACGAACAGGGGAGGCTACACCTTC. It specifies CASSLTNRGGYTF. This chain links TRBV5-6 with TRBJ1-2; 7 nucleotides match TRBD1. The CDR3 is 13 residues long. CDR1 and CDR2 from the germline V gene are SGHDT and YYEEEE. V shed 2 bases and J 8 bases; nucleotides not matched to a gene: 6.

This chain joins TRBV5-4 and TRBJ2-7; 9 bases are shared with TRBD1. The V gene's germline CDR1 is SGHNT and CDR2 YYREEE (reference sequence). The CDR3 sequence is 15 residues long. V gave up 4 bases and J gave up 1 base; unmatched junction bases: 6. The CDR3 loop reads CASSKGQGRSYEQYV. Here the CDR3 DNA reads TGTGCCAGCAGCAAGGGACAGGGTAGGTCCTACGAGCAGTACGTC.

Only one count was recorded for this clone. This chain links TRBV4-3 with TRBJ2-1, with 7 bases fitting TRBD2. Germline values: CDR1 LGHNA, CDR2 YSLEER. The junction had 2 bases not matched to a gene; V was cut back by 1 base and J by 2 bases. The CDR3 is 15 amino acids. The CDR3 region has the DNA TGCGCCAGCAGCCAAGGGACTAGTCCCTACAATGAGCAGTTCTTC. Translating gives CASSQGTSPYNEQFF.

For the CDR3, the DNA is TGTGCCAGCAGCAAACGCGGGTCCCAGTCGCTAAGTGGTAGCGAAGCGGAGACCCAGTACTTC. It translates to CASSKRGSQSLSGSEAETQYF. The V and J genes are TRBV21-1 and TRBJ2-5; the table names TRBD2, a call not compared with the DNA. TRBV21-1 is a pseudogene locus. This CDR3 region has 21 residues.

This clone was observed a handful of times. V usage is TRBV7-9 and J usage is TRBJ1-1; 9 bases map to TRBD1. The CDR3 totals 15 residues. V trimming: 3 bases; J trimming: 3 bases; junction bases outside the gene matches: 5. Germline lookup yields CDR1 SEHNR and CDR2 FQNEAQ (reference sequence). In nucleotides, the CDR3 is TGTGCCAGCAGCTTCGGGACAGGGAGGGACACTGAAGCTTTCTTT. It translates to CASSFGTGRDTEAFF.

The chain recombines TRBV19 with TRBJ2-5; D gene uncertain. Deletions cut 3 bases from V and 2 bases from J, with 7 bases between. The CDR3 runs 13 residues. Per germline, CDR1 LNHDA and CDR2 SQIVND (reference sequence). CDR3 coding DNA: TGTGCCAGTAGTATCACAGTACAAGAGACCCAGTACTTC. Its translation is CASSITVQETQYF.

In this sample, this clone turned up once. This specimen includes other DNA sequences encoding the same CDR3. CDR3 bases: TGTGCCAGCAGCGTCGACCGAGAGACAGGGTCTGGCTACACCTTC. Translation gives CASSVDRETGSGYTF. The rearrangement uses TRBV9 and TRBJ1-2; 7 nucleotides line up with TRBD1. V trimming: 2 bases; J trimming: 7 bases; junction bases outside the gene matches: 11. The germline gives CDR1 SGDLS, CDR2 YYNGEE. This CDR3 is 15 amino acids long.

The chain links TRBV6-5 to TRBJ2-7, with 9 bases matching TRBD1. Unmatched junction bases numbered 1, after V lost 2 bases and J lost 5 bases. The CDR3 sequence is 13 residues long. CDR1 is MNHEY, CDR2 SVGAGI, per germline. CDR3 region: CASSYGTGNEQYV. CDR3 DNA: TGTGCCAGCAGTTACGGGACAGGGAACGAGCAGTACGTC.